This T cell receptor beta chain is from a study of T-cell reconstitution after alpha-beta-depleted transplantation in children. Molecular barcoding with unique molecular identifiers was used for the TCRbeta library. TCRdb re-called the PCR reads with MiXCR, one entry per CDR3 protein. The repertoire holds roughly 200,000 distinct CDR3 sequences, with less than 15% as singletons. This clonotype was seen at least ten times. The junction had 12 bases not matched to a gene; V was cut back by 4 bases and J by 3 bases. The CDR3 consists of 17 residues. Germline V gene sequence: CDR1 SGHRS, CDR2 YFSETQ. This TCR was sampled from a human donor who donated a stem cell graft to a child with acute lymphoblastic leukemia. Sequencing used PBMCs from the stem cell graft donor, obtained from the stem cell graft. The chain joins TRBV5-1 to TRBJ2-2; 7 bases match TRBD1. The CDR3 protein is CASSGDLTGQHTGELFF. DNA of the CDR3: TGCGCCAGCAGCGGGGACCTGACAGGGCAGCACACCGGGGAGCTGTTTTTT.